The clone carrying this TCR beta chain was counted a few times. Its antigen is not identified. The data stem from a study of CD8 T cells in ankylosing spondylitis. Study-level findings and limits: Disease-linked clones reportedly concentrated significantly in matched ankylosing spondylitis synovial fluid.

The CDR3 length is 16 residues. CDR1 is SEHNR and CDR2 is FQNEAQ in the germline V gene (reference sequence). Losses at the gene ends were 6 bases for V and 0 bases for J; bases not matched to a gene: 7. TCRdb called the 5' RACE reads again in MiXCR, with one record for every CDR3 protein. The sample has about 90,000 distinct CDR3 sequences, around 25% seen once. The sequence was obtained from a male donor with ankylosing spondylitis or in good health (not recorded which). The specimen was blood, either unsorted or a sorted T cell fraction (not recorded which). The rearrangement joins TRBV7-9 to TRBJ2-1; 8 bases map to TRBD2. The CDR3 DNA reads TGTGCCAGCAGTCCTGGCGGGAGGCTCTCCTACAATGAGCAGTTCTTC. Translation gives CASSPGGRLSYNEQFF.